This TCR beta chain emerged from a study of control samples from healthy donors and cancer patients. Sequenced by immunoSEQ multiplex PCR; TCRdb stores in-frame clones only, minus some. Found here are tens of thousands of clones, more than 90% of them singletons; the top ten hold around 1.7%. The V end lost 0 bases, the J end lost 6 bases, and 11 bases lay between the germline ends. The CDR3 totals 15 residues. Germline assignment: CDR1 SEHNR and CDR2 FQNEAQ (reference sequence). J is TRBJ2-2 and V is TRBV7-9; D ambiguous. The TCR was taken from a man between 40 and 49 years old with colorectal cancer. What was sequenced was PBMCs. CDR3 loop: CASSLAMLPAGELFF. The CDR3 DNA reads TGTGCCAGCAGCTTAGCAATGTTACCGGCCGGGGAGCTGTTTTTT.